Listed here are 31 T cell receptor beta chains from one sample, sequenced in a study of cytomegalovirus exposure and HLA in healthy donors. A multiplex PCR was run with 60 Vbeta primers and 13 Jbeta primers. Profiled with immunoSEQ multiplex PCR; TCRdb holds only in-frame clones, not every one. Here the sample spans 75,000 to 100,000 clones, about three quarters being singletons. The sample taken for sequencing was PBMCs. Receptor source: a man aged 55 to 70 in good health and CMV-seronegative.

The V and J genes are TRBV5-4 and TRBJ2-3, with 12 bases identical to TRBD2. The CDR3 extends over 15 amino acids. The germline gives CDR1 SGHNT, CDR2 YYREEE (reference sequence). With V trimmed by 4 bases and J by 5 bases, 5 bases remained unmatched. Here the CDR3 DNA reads TGTGCCAGCAGCCCTAGCGGGGGGGCGGGAGATACGCAGTATTTT. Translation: CASSPSGGAGDTQYF.

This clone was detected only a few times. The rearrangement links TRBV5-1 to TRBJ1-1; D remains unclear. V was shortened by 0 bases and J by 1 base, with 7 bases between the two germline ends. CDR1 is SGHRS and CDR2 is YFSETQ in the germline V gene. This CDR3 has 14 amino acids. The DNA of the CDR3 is TGCGCCAGCAGCTTGGCCAGGTCGAACACTGAAGCTTTCTTT. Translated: CASSLARSNTEAFF.

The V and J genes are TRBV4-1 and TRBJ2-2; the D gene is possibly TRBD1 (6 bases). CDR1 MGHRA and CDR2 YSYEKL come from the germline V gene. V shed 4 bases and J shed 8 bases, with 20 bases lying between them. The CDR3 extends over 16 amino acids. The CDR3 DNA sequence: TGCGCCAGCAGCCTCGGGACATACCAAAGAATAGGGGAGCTGTTTTTT. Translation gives CASSLGTYQRIGELFF.

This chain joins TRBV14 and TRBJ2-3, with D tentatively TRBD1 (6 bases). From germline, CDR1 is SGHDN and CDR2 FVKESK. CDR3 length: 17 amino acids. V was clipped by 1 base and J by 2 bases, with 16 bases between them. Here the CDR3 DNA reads TGTGCCAGCAGCCAAGCGACCGACAGGTCATACACAGATACGCAGTATTTT. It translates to CASSQATDRSYTDTQYF.

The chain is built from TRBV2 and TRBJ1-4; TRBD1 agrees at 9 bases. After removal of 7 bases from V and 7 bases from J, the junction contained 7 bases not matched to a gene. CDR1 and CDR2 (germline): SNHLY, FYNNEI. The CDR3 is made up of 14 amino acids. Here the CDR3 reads CASNSGTGFEKLFF. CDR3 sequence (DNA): TGTGCCAGCAACTCCGGGACAGGGTTTGAAAAACTGTTTTTT.

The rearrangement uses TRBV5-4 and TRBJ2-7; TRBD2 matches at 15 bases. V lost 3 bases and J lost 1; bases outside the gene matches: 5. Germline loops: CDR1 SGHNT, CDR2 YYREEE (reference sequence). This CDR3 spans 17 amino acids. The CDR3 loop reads CASSSGTSGRSSYEQYF. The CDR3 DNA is TGTGCCAGCAGCTCCGGGACTAGCGGGAGGAGTTCCTACGAGCAGTACTTC.

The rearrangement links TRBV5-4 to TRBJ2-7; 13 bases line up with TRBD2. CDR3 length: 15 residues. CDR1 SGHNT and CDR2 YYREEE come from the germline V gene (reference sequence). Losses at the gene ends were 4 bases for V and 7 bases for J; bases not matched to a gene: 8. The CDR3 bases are TGTGCCAGCAGCCCGGGGACTAGCGGGACCCGGGAGCAGTACTTC. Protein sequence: CASSPGTSGTREQYF.

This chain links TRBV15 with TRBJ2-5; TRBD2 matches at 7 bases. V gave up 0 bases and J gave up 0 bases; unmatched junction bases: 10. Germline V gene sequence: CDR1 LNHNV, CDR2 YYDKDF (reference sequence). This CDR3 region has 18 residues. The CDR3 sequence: CATSRDVRGSGYQETQYF. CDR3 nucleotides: TGTGCCACCAGCAGAGATGTGCGGGGTAGCGGGTACCAAGAGACCCAGTACTTC.

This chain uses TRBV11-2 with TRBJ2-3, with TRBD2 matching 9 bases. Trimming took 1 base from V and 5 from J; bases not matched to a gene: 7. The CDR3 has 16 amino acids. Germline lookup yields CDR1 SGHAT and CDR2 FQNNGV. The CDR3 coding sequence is TGTGCCAGCAGCTTAGGGGTTAGCGGGGGAGGAGATACGCAGTATTTT. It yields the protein CASSLGVSGGGDTQYF.

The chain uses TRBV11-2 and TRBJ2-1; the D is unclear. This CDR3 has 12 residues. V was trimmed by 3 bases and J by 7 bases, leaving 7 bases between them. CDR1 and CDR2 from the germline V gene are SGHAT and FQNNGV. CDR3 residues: CASSFNGNEQFF. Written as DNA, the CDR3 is TGTGCCAGCAGCTTCAACGGGAATGAGCAGTTCTTC.

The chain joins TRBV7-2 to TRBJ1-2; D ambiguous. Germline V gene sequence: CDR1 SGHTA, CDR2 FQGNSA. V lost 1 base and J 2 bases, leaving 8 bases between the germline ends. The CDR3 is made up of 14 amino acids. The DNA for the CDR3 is TGTGCCAGCAGCTTAGGGGTAGCGAACTATGGCTACACCTTC. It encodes CASSLGVANYGYTF.

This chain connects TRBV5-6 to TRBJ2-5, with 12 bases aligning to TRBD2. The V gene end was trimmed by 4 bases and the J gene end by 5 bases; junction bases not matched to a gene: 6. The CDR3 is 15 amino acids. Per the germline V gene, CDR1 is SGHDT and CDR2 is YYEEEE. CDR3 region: CASSQTSGGTETQYF. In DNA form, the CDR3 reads TGTGCCAGCAGCCAGACTAGCGGGGGAACGGAGACCCAGTACTTC.

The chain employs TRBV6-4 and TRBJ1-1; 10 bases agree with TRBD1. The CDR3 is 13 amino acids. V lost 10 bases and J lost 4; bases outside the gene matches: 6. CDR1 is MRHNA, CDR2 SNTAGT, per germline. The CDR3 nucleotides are TGTGCCACCGACAGGGGGCTGAGCACTGAAGCTTTCTTT. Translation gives CATDRGLSTEAFF.

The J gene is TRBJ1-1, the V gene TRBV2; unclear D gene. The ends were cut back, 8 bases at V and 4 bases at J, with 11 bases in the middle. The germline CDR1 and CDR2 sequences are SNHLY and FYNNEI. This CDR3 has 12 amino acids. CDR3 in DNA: TGTGCCAGCCTGAAACTCGTCACTGAAGCTTTCTTT. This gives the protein CASLKLVTEAFF. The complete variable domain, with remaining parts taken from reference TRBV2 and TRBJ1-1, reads EPEVTQTPSHQVTQMGQEVILRCVPISNHLYFYWYRQILGQKVEFLVSFYNNEISEKSEIFDDQFSVERPDGSNFTLKIRSTKLEDSAMYFCASLKLVTEAFFGQGTRLTVV.

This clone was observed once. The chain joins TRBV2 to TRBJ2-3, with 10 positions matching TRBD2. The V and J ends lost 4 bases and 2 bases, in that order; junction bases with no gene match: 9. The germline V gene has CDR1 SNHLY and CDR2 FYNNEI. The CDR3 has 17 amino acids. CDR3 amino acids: CASSGAGGARLTDTQYF. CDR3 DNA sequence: TGTGCCAGCAGTGGAGCGGGGGGGGCCCGACTCACAGATACGCAGTATTTT.

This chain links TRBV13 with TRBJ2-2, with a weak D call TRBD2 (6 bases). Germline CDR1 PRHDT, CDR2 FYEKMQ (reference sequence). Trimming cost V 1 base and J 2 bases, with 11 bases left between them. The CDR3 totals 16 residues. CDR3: CASSLEGGINTGELFF. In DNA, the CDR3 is TGTGCCAGCAGCTTAGAGGGCGGGATAAACACCGGGGAGCTGTTTTTT.

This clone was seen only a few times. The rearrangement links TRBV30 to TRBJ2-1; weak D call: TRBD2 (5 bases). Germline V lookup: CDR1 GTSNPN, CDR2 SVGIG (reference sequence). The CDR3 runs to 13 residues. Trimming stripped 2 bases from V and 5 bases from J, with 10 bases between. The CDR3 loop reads CAWSSPGDNEQFF. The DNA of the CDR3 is TGTGCCTGGAGTTCGCCCGGGGACAATGAGCAGTTCTTC.

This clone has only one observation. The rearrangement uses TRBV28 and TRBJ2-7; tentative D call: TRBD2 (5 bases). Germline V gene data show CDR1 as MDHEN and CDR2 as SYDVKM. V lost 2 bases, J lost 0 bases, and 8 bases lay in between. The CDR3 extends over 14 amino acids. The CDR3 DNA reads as TGTGCCAGCAGTTTAAGCGGATACTCCTACGAGCAGTACTTC. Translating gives CASSLSGYSYEQYF. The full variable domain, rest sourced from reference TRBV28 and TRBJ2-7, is DVKVTQSSRYLVKRTGEKVFLECVQDMDHENMFWYRQDPGLGLRLIYFSYDVKMKEKGDIPEGYSVSREKKERFSLILESASTNQTSMYLCASSLSGYSYEQYFGPGTRLTVT.

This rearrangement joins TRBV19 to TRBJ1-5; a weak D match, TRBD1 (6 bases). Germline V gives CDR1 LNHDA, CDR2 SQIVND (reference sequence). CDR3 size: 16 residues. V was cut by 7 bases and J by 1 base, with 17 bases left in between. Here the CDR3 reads CASTLGGAQSNQPQHF. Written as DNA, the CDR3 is TGTGCCAGTACCCTAGGGGGGGCGCAAAGCAATCAGCCCCAGCATTTT.

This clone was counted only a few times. CDR3 DNA sequence: TGTGCCAGCAGCTTAGATCGGGCTTCGGGAGGCTACACCTTC. Translation: CASSLDRASGGYTF. This chain connects TRBV7-2 to TRBJ1-2; no definite D call. The CDR3 length is 14 residues. From germline, CDR1 is SGHTA and CDR2 FQGNSA. Trimming took off 1 base at V and 8 bases at J, with 14 bases between the two ends.

CDR3 sequence: CASSRKAGSTGELFF. CDR3 coding DNA: TGTGCCAGCAGTCGTAAGGCAGGGTCCACCGGGGAGCTGTTTTTT. The chain carries TRBV27 and TRBJ2-2; TRBD1 is a possible D gene (5 bases). Trimming stripped 5 bases from V and 4 bases from J, with 14 bases between. Germline CDR1 is MNHEY and CDR2 is SMNVEV (reference sequence). The CDR3 has 15 amino acids.

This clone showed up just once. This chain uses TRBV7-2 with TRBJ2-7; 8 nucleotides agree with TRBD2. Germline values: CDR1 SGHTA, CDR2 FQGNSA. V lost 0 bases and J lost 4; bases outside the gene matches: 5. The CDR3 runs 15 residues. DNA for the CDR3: TGTGCCAGCAGCTTAGCTACTAGCGGATATTACGAGCAGTACTTC. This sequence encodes CASSLATSGYYEQYF.

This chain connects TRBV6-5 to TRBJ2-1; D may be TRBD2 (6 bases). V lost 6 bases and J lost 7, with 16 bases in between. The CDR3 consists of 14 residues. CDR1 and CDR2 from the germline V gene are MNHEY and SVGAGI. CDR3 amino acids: CASRPGGNRNEQFF. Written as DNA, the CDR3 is TGTGCCAGCAGGCCTGGCGGGAATAGGAATGAGCAGTTCTTC.

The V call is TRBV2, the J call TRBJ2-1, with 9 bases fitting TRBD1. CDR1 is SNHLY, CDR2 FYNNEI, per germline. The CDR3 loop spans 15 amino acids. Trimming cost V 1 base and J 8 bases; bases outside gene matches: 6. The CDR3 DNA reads TGTGCCAGCAGTGAAGAGGGGACAGGGTTCTATGAGCAGTTCTTC. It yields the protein CASSEEGTGFYEQFF.

The CDR3 sequence: CASSLQGLAGQETQYF. CDR3 sequence (DNA): TGCGCCAGCAGCTTACAGGGACTAGCGGGACAAGAGACCCAGTACTTC. The V call is TRBV5-1, the J call TRBJ2-5, with TRBD2 matching 13 bases. Germline V gene data show CDR1 as SGHRS and CDR2 as YFSETQ. The CDR3 sequence is 16 residues long. J gave up 2 bases and V 2 bases, and 3 bases lay outside the gene matches.

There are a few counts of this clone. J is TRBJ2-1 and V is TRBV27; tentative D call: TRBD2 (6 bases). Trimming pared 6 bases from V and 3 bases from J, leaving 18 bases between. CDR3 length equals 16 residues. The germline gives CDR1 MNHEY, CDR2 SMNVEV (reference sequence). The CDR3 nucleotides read TGTGCCAGCAGCCCCGGCCCGGGGGTGTTCTACAATGAGCAGTTCTTC. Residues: CASSPGPGVFYNEQFF.

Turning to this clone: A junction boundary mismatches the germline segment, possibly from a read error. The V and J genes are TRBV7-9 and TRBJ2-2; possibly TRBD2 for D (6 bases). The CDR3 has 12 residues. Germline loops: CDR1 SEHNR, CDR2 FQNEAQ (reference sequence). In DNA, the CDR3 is TGTGCCAGCAGCTTAGGGAACGGGGGGCTGTTTTTT. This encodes CASSLGNGGLFF.

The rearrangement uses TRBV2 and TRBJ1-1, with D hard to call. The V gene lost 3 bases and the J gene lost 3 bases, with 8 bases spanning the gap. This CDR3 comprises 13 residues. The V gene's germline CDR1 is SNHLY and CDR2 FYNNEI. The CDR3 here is CASSEREDTEAFF. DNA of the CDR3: TGTGCCAGCAGTGAGAGGGAGGACACTGAAGCTTTCTTT.

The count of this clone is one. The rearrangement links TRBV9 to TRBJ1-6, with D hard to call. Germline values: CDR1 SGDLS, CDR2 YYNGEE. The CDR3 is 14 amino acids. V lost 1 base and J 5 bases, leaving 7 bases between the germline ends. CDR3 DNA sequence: TGTGCCAGCAGCGTACGGCAGGATAATTCACCCCTCCACTTT. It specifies CASSVRQDNSPLHF.

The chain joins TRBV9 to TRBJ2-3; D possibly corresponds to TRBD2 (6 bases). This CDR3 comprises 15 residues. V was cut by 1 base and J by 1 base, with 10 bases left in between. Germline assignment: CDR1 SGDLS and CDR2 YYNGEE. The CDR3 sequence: CASSVPAGRTDTQYF. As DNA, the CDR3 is TGTGCCAGCAGCGTACCCGCGGGGCGCACAGATACGCAGTATTTT.

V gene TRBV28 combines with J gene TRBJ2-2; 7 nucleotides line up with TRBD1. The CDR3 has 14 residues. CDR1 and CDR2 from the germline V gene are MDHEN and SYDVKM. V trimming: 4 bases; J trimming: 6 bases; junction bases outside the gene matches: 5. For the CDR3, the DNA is TGTGCCAGCAGTTCCGGGACAGTCGCCGGGGAGCTGTTTTTT. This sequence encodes CASSSGTVAGELFF.